This TCR beta chain was sequenced during a study of blood T cell repertoires in COVID-19. In the study overall: Spain, Italy and the United States supplied samples that represented acute and convalescent COVID-19. Sample material is recorded as cDNA or gDNA derived from T cells, B-cell-depleted T cells, or PBMCs.

Seattle researchers signed up patients amid active infection and tracked them longitudinally. This CDR3 has 15 amino acids. With 4 bases clipped from V and 3 bases from J, the junction kept 5 bases outside the gene matches. The germline gives CDR1 LGHDT, CDR2 YNNKEL (reference sequence). Sequencing used immunoSEQ multiplex PCR; TCRdb keeps in-frame clones, though not all of them. In the table there are about 170,000 clones, approximately 91% of which are singletons. Input material: peripheral blood. The chain joins TRBV3-1 (or the pseudogene TRBV3-2) to TRBJ2-7, with 11 nucleotides matching TRBD1. The clonotype comes from a young man with COVID-19, enrolled during active disease. The CDR3 bases are TGTGCCAGCAGCCGGACAGGGGGCAGGGACTACGAGCAGTACTTC. Residues: CASSRTGGRDYEQYF.